The clone carrying this TCR beta chain appeared a few times. Its antigen is unidentified. Samples came from axillary lymph nodes draining the breast cancer. MiXCR was run by TCRdb on the multiplex PCR reads, yielding one entry per CDR3 protein. The data contain some 150,000 distinct CDR3 sequences, approximately 30% of them singletons. The data belong to a study of breast tumors, draining lymph nodes, adjacent tissues. Findings of the study overall: Data fit most tumor T cells coming from lymph node, expanding in tumor. That most tumor T cells come from lymph nodes remained unproven. Luminal-like breast cancer showed significantly higher tumor–nontumor repertoire similarity than basal-like. Tumors had less TCR diversity than lymph nodes, more than nontumor tissue.

Trimming removed 2 bases at V and 7 bases at J, with 21 bases between. The CDR3 spans 17 residues. The germline V gene encodes CDR1 KGHSH and CDR2 LQKENI. The receptor was isolated from a female donor with breast cancer. Some clones in this sample may be carry-over from other donors' samples. The sample taken for sequencing was axillary lymph node tissue. The chain is built from TRBV18 and TRBJ1-3, with a tentative D call TRBD1 (5 bases). This CDR3 is CASSPGGPGSFKNTIYF. The CDR3 region has the DNA TGTGCCAGCTCACCAGGAGGACCAGGGAGCTTTAAGAACACCATATATTTT.